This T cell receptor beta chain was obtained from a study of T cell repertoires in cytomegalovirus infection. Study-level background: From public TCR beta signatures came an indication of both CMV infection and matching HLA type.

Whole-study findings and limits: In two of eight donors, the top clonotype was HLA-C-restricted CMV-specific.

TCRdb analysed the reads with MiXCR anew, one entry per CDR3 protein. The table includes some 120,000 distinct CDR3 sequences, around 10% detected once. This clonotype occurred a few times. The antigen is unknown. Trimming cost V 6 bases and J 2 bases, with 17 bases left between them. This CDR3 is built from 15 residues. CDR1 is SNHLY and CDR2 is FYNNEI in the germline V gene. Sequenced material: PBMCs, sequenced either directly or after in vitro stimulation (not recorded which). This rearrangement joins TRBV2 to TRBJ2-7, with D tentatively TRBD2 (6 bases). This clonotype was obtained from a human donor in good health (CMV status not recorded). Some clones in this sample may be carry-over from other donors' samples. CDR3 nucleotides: TGTGCCAGCAGCGTGAGGGCTAGCGAGCCCTACGAGCAGTACTTC. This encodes CASSVRASEPYEQYF.